Sequencing of this TCR beta chain was carried out in a study of blood T cell repertoires in COVID-19. V lost 5 bases and J lost 1, with 11 bases in between. Germline CDR1 and CDR2: MNHEY and SMNVEV (reference sequence). The CDR3 length is 14 residues. How the authors handled the data: Amplifying reference gene primers gave estimates of nucleated cell counts. The repertoire was sequenced with immunoSEQ multiplex PCR; TCRdb's copy has only in-frame clones and lacks some. Clonal size and the V and J genes are those of that table, whereas D and trimming came from the DNA. The sample has about 200,000 clones, roughly 89% seen once. This clone was found once.

The sequencing sample was made of peripheral blood. The sequence was collected from a man under 40 who had recovered from COVID-19. V and J are TRBV27 and TRBJ1-1; D unresolved. The CDR3 region has the DNA TGTGCCAGCAGTATCGCCCCACAGAACACTGAAGCTTTCTTT. Its protein is CASSIAPQNTEAFF.